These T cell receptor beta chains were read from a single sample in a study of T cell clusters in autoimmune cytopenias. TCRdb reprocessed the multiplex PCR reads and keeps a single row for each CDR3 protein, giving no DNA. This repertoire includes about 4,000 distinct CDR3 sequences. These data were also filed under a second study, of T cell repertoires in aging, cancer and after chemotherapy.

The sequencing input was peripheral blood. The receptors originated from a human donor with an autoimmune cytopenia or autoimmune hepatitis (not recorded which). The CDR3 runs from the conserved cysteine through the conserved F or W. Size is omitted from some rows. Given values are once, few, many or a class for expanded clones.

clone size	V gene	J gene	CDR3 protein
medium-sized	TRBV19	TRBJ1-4	CASSMRTGSGEKLFF
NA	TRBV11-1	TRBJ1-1	CASSSVNTEAFF
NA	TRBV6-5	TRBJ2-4	CASSFAGKNIQYF
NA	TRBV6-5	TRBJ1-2	CASSYQGGAPQGYTF
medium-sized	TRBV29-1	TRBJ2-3	CSVEDGLAGATDTQYF
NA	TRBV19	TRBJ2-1	CASSIPRGDEQFF
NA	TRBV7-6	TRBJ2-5	CASSAQARGETQYF
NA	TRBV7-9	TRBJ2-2	CASSSPDRGNAGELFF
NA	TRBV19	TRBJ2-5	CASTSGGGGETQYF
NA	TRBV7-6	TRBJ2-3	CASSLSGVFTDTQYF
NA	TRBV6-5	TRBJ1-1	CASSPLRTFNTEAFF
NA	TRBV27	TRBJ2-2	CASSFPGTGITTGELFF
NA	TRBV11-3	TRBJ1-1	CASSHGQSNTEAFF
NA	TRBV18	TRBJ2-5	CASSHRGAQETQYF
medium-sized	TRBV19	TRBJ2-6	CASSMRTGANVLTF
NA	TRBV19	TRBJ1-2	CASSIGLYPGYTF
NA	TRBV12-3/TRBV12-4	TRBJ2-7	CASSSPGQGSYEQYF
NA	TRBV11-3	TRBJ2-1	CASSQVVYEQFF
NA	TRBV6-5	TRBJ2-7	CASTSGRSYEQYF
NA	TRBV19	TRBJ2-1	CASSIGGNEQFF
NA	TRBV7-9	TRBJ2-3	CASSPSSGGYF
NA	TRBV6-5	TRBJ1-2	CASRQDTGSYGYTF
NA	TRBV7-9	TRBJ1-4	CASSLGPERKLFF
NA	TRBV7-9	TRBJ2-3	CASSLDIPTGGQRDTQYF
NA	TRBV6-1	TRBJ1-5	CASTGYGQPQHF
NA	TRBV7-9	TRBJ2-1	CASSLTESYNEQFF
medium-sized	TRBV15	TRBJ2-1	CATSGESSYNEQFF
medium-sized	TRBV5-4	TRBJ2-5	CASTTGLAGLETQYF
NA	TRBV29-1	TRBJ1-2	CSVGAFDSRTNYGYTF
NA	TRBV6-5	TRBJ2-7	CASSYDRGWLSYEQYF
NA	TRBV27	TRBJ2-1	CASRLGLAVFYMNEQFF
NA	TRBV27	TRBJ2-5	CASSPVDRALGETQYF
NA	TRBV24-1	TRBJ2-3	CATSDLRGGQDTQYF
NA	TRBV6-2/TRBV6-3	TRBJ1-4	CASIPGAFATNEKLFF
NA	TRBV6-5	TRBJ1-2	CASRATGFYGYTF
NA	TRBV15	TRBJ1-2	CATSREGRGGVVYGYTF
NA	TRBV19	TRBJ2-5	CASSPGRGRETQYF
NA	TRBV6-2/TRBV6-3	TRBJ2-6	CASSKTPSGANVLTF
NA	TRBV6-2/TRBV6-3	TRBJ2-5	CASSYPGTQYF
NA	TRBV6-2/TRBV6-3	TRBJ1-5	CASSYTSGQPQHF
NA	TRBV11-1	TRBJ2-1	CASSQQGGIYNEQFF
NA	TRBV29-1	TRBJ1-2	CSANRVNGIPNYGYTF
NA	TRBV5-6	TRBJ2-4	CASSLVNRGDKNIQYF
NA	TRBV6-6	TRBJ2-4	CASSYWDSKNIQYF
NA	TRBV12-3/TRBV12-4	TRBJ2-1	CASSIRRGPLDYNEQFF
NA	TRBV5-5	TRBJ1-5	CASSFFSRGNQPQHF
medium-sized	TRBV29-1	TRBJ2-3	CSVEGTGMDTQYF
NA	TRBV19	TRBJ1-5	CASSIPSGGARNQPQHF
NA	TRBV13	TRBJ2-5	CASSLRGETQYF
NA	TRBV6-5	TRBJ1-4	CASSAGTGVNEKLFF
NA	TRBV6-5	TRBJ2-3	CASSYSAGGNADTQYF
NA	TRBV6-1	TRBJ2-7	CASNGQGPYEQYF
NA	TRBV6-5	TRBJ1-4	CASTNRVGKLFF
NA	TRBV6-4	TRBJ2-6	CASSEVGTGGSGANVLTF
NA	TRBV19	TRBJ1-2	CASSIVGTGRDYGYTF
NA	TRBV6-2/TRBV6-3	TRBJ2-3	CASRPSGVGDTQYF
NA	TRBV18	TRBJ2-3	CASSPRGQPGAQYF
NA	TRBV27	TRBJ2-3	CASIPGQGRTDTQYF
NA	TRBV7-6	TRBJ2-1	CASSLTQSSYNEQFF